The present T cell receptor (beta chain) was sequenced within a study of shared clonotypes between healthy human individuals. Libraries were prepared by immunoSEQ multiplex PCR; TCRdb keeps only in-frame clonotypes and omits some of them. Here the sample spans 180,000 or so clones, 90% to 95% being singletons. Trimming pared 5 bases from V and 1 base from J, leaving 10 bases between. CDR1 is LNHDA and CDR2 is SQIVND in the germline V gene (reference sequence). The CDR3 totals 14 residues. Sequencing was done on a sample of naive CD4+ T cells sorted from blood. Subset indicated: CD45RA+ positively selected. The genes are TRBV19 and TRBJ2-3; D gene unclear. This clonotype was sampled from a woman in her 30s in good health. The CDR3 here is CASSLPRRTDTQYF. The CDR3, as DNA: TGTGCCAGTAGTTTACCGCGACGCACAGATACGCAGTATTTT.